This entry describes one T cell receptor (beta chain). The antigen remains unidentified. V dropped 0 bases and J dropped 6 bases, with 15 bases sitting between them. The CDR3 loop spans 16 amino acids. CDR1 is MRHNA, CDR2 SNTAGT, per germline. The source of the sample is a study of identifying expanded T cells in peripheral blood. General study findings and limits: Across healthy donors, higher total template counts meant significantly greater roughly 2-week count variance.

Profiling relied on immunoSEQ multiplex PCR, and the TCRdb table lists in-frame clones only, not all of them. The data show approximately 85,000 clones, with 88% seen just once and around 19% held by the top ten. The V and J genes are TRBV6-4 and TRBJ2-1, with a weak D call TRBD2 (6 bases). Sequenced input: blood. This receptor was identified in a person between 18 and 75 years old in good health. CDR3 protein: CASSDSTRGRGNEQFF. DNA of the CDR3: TGTGCCAGCAGTGACTCAACGCGGGGAAGAGGCAATGAGCAGTTCTTC.